The present TCR beta chain was sequenced within a study of radiation and T cells in renal cell carcinoma. General study results and limits: Top tumor clonotypes rose in blood 2 weeks post-radiation, then contracted. Baseline intratumoral clonotype presence is unknown without pretreatment biopsies.

Germline loops: CDR1 SGHTA, CDR2 FQGNSA. V dropped 1 base and J dropped 3; count of bases not matched to a gene: 4. The CDR3 covers 15 residues. Note on this clone: As yet, its antigen is unknown.

Time point reported: blood 2 weeks post-SBRT. Treatment given: 15 Gy SBRT to primary tumor, nephrectomy 4 weeks later. Radiation-treated patients gave blood at baseline, week 2 and week 4. The patient's renal cell carcinoma had clear cell pathology. Data came from immunoSEQ multiplex PCR; TCRdb stores just in-frame clones and leaves some out. The sample records about 49,000 clones, roughly 80% being singletons. Specimen: blood, collected from a patient whose treatment included radiotherapy and nephrectomy. This receptor was identified in a woman in her 70s with renal cell carcinoma. This chain links TRBV7-2 with TRBJ2-7, with 9 bases lining up with TRBD1. The DNA of the CDR3 is TGTGCCAGCAGCTTAGGTGGGACAGGGAGCTACGAGCAGTACTTC. It encodes CASSLGGTGSYEQYF.